Shown below are 24 T cell receptor beta chains from a single sample sequenced in a study of CD8+CD57+ T cells in acquired aplastic anemia (dated by TCRdb to the late 2010s). These reads were obtained on an Illumina HiSeq 2000. TCR beta VDJ combination and CDR3 sequence profiling used genomic DNA as the template. In-frame beta chains were kept once TCRdb had trimmed the public reads at Q25 with fastp and called clones with MiXCR. CDR3 protein duplicates are merged, each entry listing the most common genes and DNA. This sample is represented by roughly 180,000 distinct CDR3 sequences; over 60% of them were singletons. Jointly, the top ten make up just over 45% of the sample. The sequenced sample was sorted CD4+, CD8+, or CD8+CD57+ T cells (not recorded which) from PBMCs. These receptors were obtained from a human donor with severe aplastic anemia or a healthy control (not recorded which).

For this clonotype: A junction end diverges from the germline sequence, so it may reflect a read error. The chain uses TRBV2 and TRBJ2-3; tentative D call: TRBD1 (5 bases). The assigned J gene may be wrong: the sequence end matches TRBJ1-3 better. Germline V gene data show CDR1 as SNHLY and CDR2 as FYNNEI. This CDR3 spans 14 amino acids. Here the CDR3 reads CASSQGRAGNTIYF. The CDR3 DNA reads as TGCGCCAGCAGCCAAGGCAGGGCTGGAAACACCATATATTTT.

The chain joins TRBV24-1 to TRBJ1-1; tentative D call: TRBD1 (5 bases). The germline gives CDR1 KGHDR, CDR2 SFDVKD. This CDR3 comprises 15 residues. The V and J ends lost 5 bases and 2 bases respectively, with 14 bases between them. As DNA, the CDR3 is TGTGCCACCAGTGGAACAGGTTTGGCCAACACTGAAGCTTTCTTT. Translated: CATSGTGLANTEAFF.

A few counts support this clonotype. The genes are TRBV7-2 and TRBJ2-5; D remains unclear. V was trimmed by 4 bases and J by 7 bases, leaving 13 bases between them. The CDR3 loop spans 13 amino acids. In germline, CDR1 is SGHTA, CDR2 FQGNSA. CDR3 DNA: TGTGCCAGCAGCTCGGACCCGACGAGGACCCAGTACTTC. Translated: CASSSDPTRTQYF.

V gene TRBV7-2 combines with J gene TRBJ2-2; no clear D. Deletions cut 2 bases from V and 8 bases from J, with 6 bases between. This CDR3 is 12 amino acids long. Germline V gives CDR1 SGHTA, CDR2 FQGNSA. CDR3 protein: CASSLWPGELFF. The CDR3 DNA reads TGTGCCAGCAGCTTATGGCCAGGGGAGCTGTTTTTT.

This clonotype was observed many times. This rearrangement joins TRBV6-2 or TRBV6-3 to TRBJ2-7; 9 bases are a match to TRBD1. J lost 5 bases, V lost 6 bases, and 11 bases had no gene match. CDR3 size: 15 residues. Per germline, CDR1 MNHEY and CDR2 SVGEGT. In DNA, the CDR3 is TGTGCCAGCAGGACCCTGAAGGACAGGGGAGACGAGCAGTACTTC. This codes for CASRTLKDRGDEQYF.

This clonotype was counted a single time. The rearrangement joins TRBV29-1 to TRBJ2-3; 11 bases fit TRBD2. J lost 5 bases, V lost 6 bases, and 7 bases had no gene match. From germline, CDR1 is SQVTM and CDR2 ANQGSEA. The CDR3 has 14 residues. CDR3 region: CSVDLAGGRDTQYF. The CDR3 coding sequence is TGCAGCGTCGATCTAGCGGGAGGACGAGATACGCAGTATTTT.

The rearrangement uses TRBV11-1 and TRBJ2-7; D perhaps matches TRBD2 (6 bases). The CDR3 totals 15 residues. CDR1 and CDR2 from the germline V gene are SGHAT and FQDESV (reference sequence). The germline V and J ends were trimmed by 0 bases and 6 bases, with 15 bases remaining between them. CDR3 in DNA: TGTGCCAGCAGCTTAGCCGAGGAGGGGATCGGCGAGCAGTACTTC. Residues: CASSLAEEGIGEQYF.

The rearrangement uses TRBV5-1 and TRBJ2-3, with D tentatively TRBD1 (6 bases). Trimming removed 1 base from V and 6 bases from J, with 18 bases in between. The CDR3 covers 16 residues. Germline CDR1 reads SGHRS; CDR2 reads YFSETQ. CDR3 residues: CASSLPRGGRGDTQYF. The CDR3 DNA sequence: TGCGCCAGCAGCTTGCCCAGGGGTGGAAGGGGCGATACGCAGTATTTT.

The chain combines TRBV15 with TRBJ2-7; 9 nucleotides line up with TRBD1. Losses at the gene ends were 0 bases for V and 4 bases for J; bases not matched to a gene: 7. Germline CDR1 and CDR2: LNHNV and YYDKDF (reference sequence). The CDR3 contains 16 residues. CDR3 nucleotide sequence: TGTGCCACCAGCAGAGAAGCCCGGGACAGGGCTTACGAGCAGTACTTC. Its translation is CATSREARDRAYEQYF. Variable domain in full (rest from reference TRBV15 and TRBJ2-7): DAMVIQNPRYQVTQFGKPVTLSCSQTLNHNVMYWYQQKSSQAPKLLFHYYDKDFNNEADTPDNFQSRRPNTSFCFLDIRSPGLGDTAMYLCATSREARDRAYEQYFGPGTRLTVT.

In this sample, this clonotype turned up a few times. The chain recombines TRBV9 with TRBJ2-7; perhaps TRBD1 as D (6 bases). Germline lookup yields CDR1 SGDLS and CDR2 YYNGEE. The CDR3 has 12 amino acids. The ends were cut back, 3 bases at V and 4 bases at J, with 8 bases in the middle. For the CDR3, the DNA is TGTGCCAGCAGCGAGGGGGAGTACGAGCAGTACTTC. Amino acids: CASSEGEYEQYF.

The rearrangement uses TRBV10-3 and TRBJ1-2; 8 bases line up with TRBD1. J lost 3 bases, V lost 5 bases, and 5 bases had no gene match. This CDR3 is built from 14 residues. Germline V gives CDR1 ENHRY, CDR2 SYGVKD. The chain's CDR3 is CAISYSGGHYGYTF. The CDR3 DNA reads as TGTGCCATCAGTTACTCAGGGGGCCACTATGGCTACACCTTC.

A note on this clonotype: A much more abundant neighbour one base away suggests this may be a read error. This sequence joins TRBV10-3 and TRBJ2-1, with 7 bases that match TRBD2. Germline V lookup: CDR1 ENHRY, CDR2 SYGVKD. The CDR3 extends over 16 amino acids. Unmatched junction bases numbered 10, after V lost 5 bases and J lost 3 bases. The CDR3 reads CAISSTSQENYNEQFF. The CDR3, as DNA: TGTGCCATCAGTTCGACTAGCCAAGAAAACTACAATGAGCAGTTCTTC.

V gene TRBV7-8 combines with J gene TRBJ1-1; TRBD1 agrees at 10 bases. The CDR3 extends over 16 amino acids. Germline lookup yields CDR1 SGHVS and CDR2 FQNEAQ. Germline trimming cut 5 bases from V and 0 bases from J; bases unmatched to any gene: 6. The CDR3 nucleotides are TGTGCCAGCAGCAAAGACAGGGGGCTCATGAACACTGAAGCTTTCTTT. Protein sequence: CASSKDRGLMNTEAFF.

The V call is TRBV7-9, the J call TRBJ2-1; weak D call: TRBD2 (6 bases). The V end was cut by 6 bases, the J end by 8 bases, with 11 bases between. This CDR3 has 12 amino acids. Germline lookup yields CDR1 SEHNR and CDR2 FQNEAQ (reference sequence). This CDR3 reads CASRGGSYEQFF. The CDR3, as DNA: TGTGCCAGCAGGGGGGGTAGCTATGAGCAGTTCTTC.

This clonotype was recorded at least ten times. The rearrangement uses TRBV20-1 and TRBJ2-1; 15 bases align to TRBD2. Germline V gene sequence: CDR1 DFQATT, CDR2 SNEGSKA (reference sequence). With 0 bases clipped from V and 8 bases from J, the junction kept 8 bases outside the gene matches. The CDR3 has 17 amino acids. The CDR3 DNA sequence: TGCAGTGCTAGAGATCCTAGGACTAGCGGGGGGGGATATGAGCAGTTCTTC. Amino acids: CSARDPRTSGGGYEQFF.

The gene calls are TRBV20-1 and TRBJ2-7, with D possibly being TRBD1 or TRBD2 (5 bases each). Trimming pared 6 bases from V and 7 bases from J, leaving 13 bases between. There are 11 residues in the CDR3. Per the germline V gene, CDR1 is DFQATT and CDR2 is SNEGSKA (reference sequence). This CDR3 reads CSAGTALEQYF. CDR3 DNA sequence: TGCAGTGCCGGGACGGCCTTAGAGCAGTACTTC.

This clonotype was found many times. The chain recombines TRBV6-1 with TRBJ2-5; D remains unclear. Trimming cost V 1 base and J 4 bases, with 4 bases left between them. The length of the CDR3 is 12 residues. Germline assignment: CDR1 MNHNS and CDR2 SASEGT. CDR3 loop: CASSEGGETQYF. The CDR3, as DNA: TGTGCCAGCAGTGAAGGGGGAGAGACCCAGTACTTC.

This clonotype appeared a single time. Since no conserved phenylalanine or tryptophan closes the CDR3, a read error is the likely cause. The chain links TRBV9 to TRBJ2-7, with 15 bases fitting TRBD2. CDR3 length equals 16 residues. The V segment lost 4 bases and the J segment 1 base; nucleotides outside the gene matches: 3. Per the germline V gene, CDR1 is SGDLS and CDR2 is YYNGEE. CDR3 bases: TGTGCCAGCAGCTTGGGACTAGCGGGAGGTTCCTACGAGCAGTACATC. This translates into CASSLGLAGGSYEQYI.

V is TRBV10-2 and J is TRBJ1-4, with unresolved D. CDR3 length: 13 amino acids. The germline V gene has CDR1 WSHSY and CDR2 SAAADI. With 3 bases removed from V and 10 bases from J, the gap between germline ends came to 12 bases. The CDR3 reads CASSDISRGKLFF. The CDR3 DNA follows: TGCGCCAGCAGTGATATCTCGAGAGGAAAACTGTTTTTT.

The J gene is TRBJ2-6, the V gene TRBV29-1; tentative D call: TRBD1 (5 bases). Germline CDR1 and CDR2: SQVTM and ANQGSEA. Trimming removed 7 bases at V and 1 base at J, with 11 bases between. CDR3 length: 14 residues. DNA of the CDR3: TGCAGCGCCACAGGAATTTCTGGGGCCAACGTCCTGACTTTC. It is translated as CSATGISGANVLTF.

The chain is built from TRBV20-1 and TRBJ2-6; no definite D call. V was cut by 6 bases and J by 0 bases, with 6 bases left in between. CDR1 and CDR2 (germline): DFQATT, SNEGSKA (reference sequence). The CDR3 runs 13 residues. DNA of the CDR3: TGCAGTGCGAGAACCTCTGGGGCCAACGTCCTGACTTTC. Translation gives CSARTSGANVLTF.

The CDR3 reads CASSIGSGRNQPQHF. The DNA for the CDR3 is TGTGCCAGTAGTATAGGGAGTGGCCGAAATCAGCCCCAGCATTTT. V usage is TRBV19 and J usage is TRBJ1-5, with D uncertain. Germline CDR1 is LNHDA and CDR2 is SQIVND (reference sequence). This CDR3 has 15 amino acids. V lost 1 base and J lost 4, with 11 bases in between. Variable domain in full (rest from reference TRBV19 and TRBJ1-5): DGGITQSPKYLFRKEGQNVTLSCEQNLNHDAMYWYRQDPGQGLRLIYYSQIVNDFQKGDIAEGYSVSREKKESFPLTVTSAQKNPTAFYLCASSIGSGRNQPQHFGDGTRLSIL.

The rearrangement joins TRBV5-1 to TRBJ2-7; D is perhaps TRBD1 (6 bases). V dropped 3 bases and J dropped 4 bases, with 11 bases sitting between them. The CDR3 is 13 residues long. In germline, CDR1 is SGHRS, CDR2 YFSETQ. CDR3 loop: CASSSTGPYEQYF. CDR3 sequence (DNA): TGCGCCAGCAGCTCGACAGGTCCTTACGAGCAGTACTTC.

V is TRBV12-3 or TRBV12-4 and J is TRBJ2-1; 12 bases line up with TRBD2. J lost 8 bases, V lost 3 bases, and 8 bases had no gene match. This CDR3 is built from 16 residues. CDR3 in amino acids: CASSLCSSGRVYEQFF. The CDR3 DNA reads TGTGCCAGCAGTTTGTGCTCTAGCGGGAGGGTGTATGAGCAGTTCTTC.